These T cell receptor beta chains were read from a single sample in a study of blood T cell repertoires in COVID-19. Using immunoSEQ multiplex PCR, the repertoire was profiled, and TCRdb retains in-frame clones only, with some absent. The table records about 160,000 clones, about four fifths of them present only once. The source material was peripheral blood. All receptors come from a man aged 55 to 69 with active or convalescent COVID-19. Both conserved end residues are part of each CDR3. Fields, in order: V gene, J gene, CDR3 protein.

TRBV28,TRBJ2-5,CASSIPGGTETQYF
TRBV7-9,TRBJ2-2,CAREREDTGELFF
TRBV7-9,TRBJ2-1,CASSSNLGQGSYNEQFF
TRBV19,TRBJ2-5,CASSIGGAAQETQYF
TRBV6-5,TRBJ2-1,CASGSSTGAYNEQFF
TRBV27,TRBJ2-7,CASSLSPAYEQYF
TRBV6-5,TRBJ2-7,CASSLQGGDSYEQYF
TRBV6-1,TRBJ2-2,CASRTPGDTGELFF
TRBV7-8,TRBJ2-7,CASSLGGDRPNYEQYF
TRBV7-2,TRBJ2-5,CASSVQRSQETQYF
TRBV6-6,TRBJ2-7,CASSRTGQGLKAYEQYF
TRBV10-2,TRBJ2-7,CASSEWGRPYEQYF
TRBV28,TRBJ2-7,CASSLYPLTSYEQYF
TRBV5-1,TRBJ1-4,CASSPRTGGEKLFF
TRBV5-8,TRBJ1-2,CASSRPGQGVRGYTF
TRBV14,TRBJ2-1,CASSPRTSGSEQFF
TRBV27,TRBJ2-5,CASRAQGRDQETQYF
TRBV2,TRBJ1-1,CASTRTGANTEAFF
TRBV6-6,TRBJ1-1,CASSYDSKNTEAFF
TRBV2,TRBJ1-6,CASSGDRGRDNSPLHF
TRBV10-1,TRBJ1-1,CASSRQGNTEAFF
TRBV7-3,TRBJ1-5,CASRLGGLRNQPQHF
TRBV5-1,TRBJ1-1,CASSWGQGTEAFF
TRBV18,TRBJ1-3,CASSPYQGAYSGNTIYF
TRBV4-1,TRBJ1-2,CASSQGTGGKWGYTF
TRBV9,TRBJ1-2,CASSPRTGGGGYTF
TRBV18,TRBJ1-4,CASSPGQGVVEKLFF
TRBV24-1,TRBJ2-1,CATSDFWESGGRGEQFF
TRBV5-1,TRBJ2-3,CASSLAGGTDTQYF
TRBV18,TRBJ2-1,CASSPSGRVYNEQFF
TRBV29-1,TRBJ2-5,CSIDRARETQYF
TRBV15,TRBJ2-7,CATSRDRSSGYEQYF
TRBV7-2,TRBJ1-6,CASSVDRDYNSPLHF
TRBV7-9,TRBJ2-7,CASSLVGGNNPSYEQYF
TRBV10-3,TRBJ2-1,CAISGGGALNEQFF
TRBV5-6,TRBJ2-1,CASSLDSSNSYNEQFF
TRBV10-3,TRBJ2-1,CAISESTSGRVLEQFF
TRBV19,TRBJ1-5,CASSSTGGNQPQHF
TRBV6-1,TRBJ2-3,CASSEAILAGSDTQYF
TRBV6-5,TRBJ1-1,CASRKDSPQAFF
TRBV6-5,TRBJ2-1,CASGDGSSYNEQFF
TRBV5-1,TRBJ2-7,CASSSTGHTYEQYF
TRBV4-2,TRBJ2-3,CASSQEGGGGADTQYF
TRBV9,TRBJ1-2,CASSRDSNYGYTF
TRBV5-1,TRBJ2-3,CASSGGHTTDTQYF
TRBV6-5,TRBJ2-3,CASSRSQGADTQYF
TRBV19,TRBJ2-7,CASSSGQGPYEQYF
TRBV27,TRBJ2-1,CASSLLGILAGGSNEQFF
TRBV6-5,TRBJ2-3,CASSYGGVGGTDTQYF
TRBV10-3,TRBJ2-5,CAISESAGVETQYF
TRBV19,TRBJ1-5,CASRPTGSLDQPQHF
TRBV28,TRBJ2-1,CASSPGTPYNEQFF
TRBV4-1,TRBJ2-5,CASSLDGGFRETQYF
TRBV4-1,TRBJ1-2,CASSPVVPYGYTF